Given below is one T cell receptor (beta chain) in context. The data are from a study of blood T cell repertoires in COVID-19. In the study overall: Acute and convalescent COVID-19 specimens originated in the United States, Italy and Spain. T cells, B-cell-depleted T cells, or PBMCs supplied cDNA or gDNA.

As handled by the study authors: It was from reference gene primer amplification that nucleated cell counts were estimated. Produced via immunoSEQ multiplex PCR; TCRdb's table is partial and in-frame only. That table supplies the V and J calls and clone size; D and trimming were determined from the DNA. The table lists roughly 110,000 clones, more than 75% of them singletons, with roughly 8.1% in the top ten. Sequencing used peripheral blood. This clonotype originated in a woman aged 40 to 49 with acute or convalescent COVID-19.

Here the CDR3 DNA reads TGTGCCAGCAGGATGGGGGGATCCTCCTACGAGCAGTACTTC. It is translated as CASRMGGSSYEQYF. The chain uses TRBV6-5 and TRBJ2-7; possible D gene TRBD2, 6 bases. Germline CDR1 reads MNHEY; CDR2 reads SVGAGI. The V end lost 6 bases, the J end lost 0 bases, and 12 bases lay between the germline ends. The CDR3 runs 14 residues.